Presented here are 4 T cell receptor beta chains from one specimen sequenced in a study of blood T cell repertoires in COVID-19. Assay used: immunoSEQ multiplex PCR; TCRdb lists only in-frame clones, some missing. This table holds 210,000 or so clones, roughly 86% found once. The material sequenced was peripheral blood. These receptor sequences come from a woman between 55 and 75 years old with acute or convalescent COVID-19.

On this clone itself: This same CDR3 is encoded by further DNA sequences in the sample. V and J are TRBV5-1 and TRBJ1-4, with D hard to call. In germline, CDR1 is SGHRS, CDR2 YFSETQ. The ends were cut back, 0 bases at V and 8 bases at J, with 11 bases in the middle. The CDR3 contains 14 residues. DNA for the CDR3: TGCGCCAGCAGCTTGGGCGGTAGTGGGGAAAAACTGTTTTTT. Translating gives CASSLGGSGEKLFF.

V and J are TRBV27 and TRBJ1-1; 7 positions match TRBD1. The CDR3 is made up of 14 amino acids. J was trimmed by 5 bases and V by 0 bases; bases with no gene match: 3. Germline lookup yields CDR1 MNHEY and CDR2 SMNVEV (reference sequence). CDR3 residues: CASSLSTGRTEAFF. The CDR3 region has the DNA TGTGCCAGCAGTTTATCGACAGGGAGGACTGAAGCTTTCTTT.

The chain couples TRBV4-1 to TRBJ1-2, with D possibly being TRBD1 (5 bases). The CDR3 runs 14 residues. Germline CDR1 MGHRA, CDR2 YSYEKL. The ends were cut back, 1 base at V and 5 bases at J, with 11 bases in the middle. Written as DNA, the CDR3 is TGCGCCAGCAGCCAAGTTGGGGGAGGGTATGGCTACACCTTC. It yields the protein CASSQVGGGYGYTF.

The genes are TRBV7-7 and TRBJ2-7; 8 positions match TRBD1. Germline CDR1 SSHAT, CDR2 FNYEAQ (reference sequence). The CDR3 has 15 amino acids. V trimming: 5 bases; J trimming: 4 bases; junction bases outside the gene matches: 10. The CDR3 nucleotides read TGTGCCAGCAGCCCCACGACAGGGGCCTCTTACGAGCAGTACTTC. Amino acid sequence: CASSPTTGASYEQYF.